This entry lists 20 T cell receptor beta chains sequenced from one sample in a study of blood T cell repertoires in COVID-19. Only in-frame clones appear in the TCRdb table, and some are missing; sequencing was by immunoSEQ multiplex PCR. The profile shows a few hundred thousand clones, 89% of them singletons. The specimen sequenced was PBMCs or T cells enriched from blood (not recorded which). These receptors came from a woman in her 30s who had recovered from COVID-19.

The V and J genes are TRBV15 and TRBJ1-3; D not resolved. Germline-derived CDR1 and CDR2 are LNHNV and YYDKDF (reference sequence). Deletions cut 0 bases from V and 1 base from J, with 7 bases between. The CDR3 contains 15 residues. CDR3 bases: TGTGCCACCAGCAGAGACCTAGGTTCTGGAAACACCATATATTTT. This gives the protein CATSRDLGSGNTIYF.

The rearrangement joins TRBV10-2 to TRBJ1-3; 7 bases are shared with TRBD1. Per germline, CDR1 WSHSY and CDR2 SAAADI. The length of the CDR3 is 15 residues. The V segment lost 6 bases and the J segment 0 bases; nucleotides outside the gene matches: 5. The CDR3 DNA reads TGCGCCAGCAGAGACAGGGCCCCCTCTGGAAACACCATATATTTT. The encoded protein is CASRDRAPSGNTIYF.

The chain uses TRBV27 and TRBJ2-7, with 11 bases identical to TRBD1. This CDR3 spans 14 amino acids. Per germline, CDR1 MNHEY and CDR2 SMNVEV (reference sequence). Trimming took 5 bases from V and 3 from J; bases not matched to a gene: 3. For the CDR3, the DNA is TGTGCCAGCAGTCCCGGGACAGGGGGCTACGAGCAGTACTTC. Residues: CASSPGTGGYEQYF.

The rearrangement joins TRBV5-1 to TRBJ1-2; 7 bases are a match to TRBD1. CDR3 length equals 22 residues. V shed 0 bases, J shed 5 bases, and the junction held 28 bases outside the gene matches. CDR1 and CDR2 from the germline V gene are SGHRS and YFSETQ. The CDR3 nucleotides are TGCGCCAGCAGCTTGGCGGGTATTGGAGGCACAGGGGCGTGGGCAACGGGATATGGCTACACCTTC. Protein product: CASSLAGIGGTGAWATGYGYTF.

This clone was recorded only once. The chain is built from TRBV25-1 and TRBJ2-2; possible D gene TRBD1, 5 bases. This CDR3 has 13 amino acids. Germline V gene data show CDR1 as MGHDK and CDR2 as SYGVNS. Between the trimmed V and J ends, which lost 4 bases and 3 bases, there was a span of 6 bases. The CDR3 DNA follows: TGTGCCAGCAGTGGGACATACACCGGGGAGCTGTTTTTT. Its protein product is CASSGTYTGELFF.

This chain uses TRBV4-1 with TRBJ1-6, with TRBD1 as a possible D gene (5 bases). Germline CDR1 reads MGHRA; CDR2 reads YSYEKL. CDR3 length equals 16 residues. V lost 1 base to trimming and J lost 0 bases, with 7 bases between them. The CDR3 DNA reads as TGCGCCAGCAGCCAAGGGCAGGGCTCCTATAATTCACCCCTCCACTTT. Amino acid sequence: CASSQGQGSYNSPLHF.

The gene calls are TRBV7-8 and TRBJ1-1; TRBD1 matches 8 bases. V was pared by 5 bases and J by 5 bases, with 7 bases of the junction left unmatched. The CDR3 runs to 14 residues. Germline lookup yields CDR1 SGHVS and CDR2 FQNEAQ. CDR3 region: CASSARDRNTEAFF. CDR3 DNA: TGTGCCAGCAGCGCCAGGGACAGGAATACTGAAGCTTTCTTT.

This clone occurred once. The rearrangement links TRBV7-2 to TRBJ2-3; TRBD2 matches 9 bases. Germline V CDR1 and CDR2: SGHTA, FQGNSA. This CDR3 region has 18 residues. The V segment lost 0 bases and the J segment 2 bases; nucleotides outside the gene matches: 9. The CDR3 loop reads CASSLARPTSGYTDTQYF. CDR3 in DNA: TGTGCCAGCAGCTTAGCTCGCCCCACTAGCGGGTACACAGATACGCAGTATTTT.

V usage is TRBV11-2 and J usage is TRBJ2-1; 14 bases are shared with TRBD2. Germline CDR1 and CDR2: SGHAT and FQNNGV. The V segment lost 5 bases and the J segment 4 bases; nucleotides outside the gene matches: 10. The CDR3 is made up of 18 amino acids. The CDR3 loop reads CASSPDRLAGGTYNEQFF. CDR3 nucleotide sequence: TGTGCCAGCAGCCCTGATCGACTAGCGGGGGGGACGTACAATGAGCAGTTCTTC.

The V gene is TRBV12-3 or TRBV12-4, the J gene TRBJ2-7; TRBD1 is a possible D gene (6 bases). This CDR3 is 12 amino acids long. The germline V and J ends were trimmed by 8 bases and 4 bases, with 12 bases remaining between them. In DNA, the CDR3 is TGTGCCAGCGGTGGGGGCTTTTACGAGCAGTACTTC. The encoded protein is CASGGGFYEQYF.

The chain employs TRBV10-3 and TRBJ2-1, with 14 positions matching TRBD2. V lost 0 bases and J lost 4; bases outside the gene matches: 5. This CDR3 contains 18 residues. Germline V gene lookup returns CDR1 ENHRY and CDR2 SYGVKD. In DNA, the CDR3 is TGTGCCATCAGTGAGTCCAGGACTAGCGGGGGGCAGTACAATGAGCAGTTCTTC. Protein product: CAISESRTSGGQYNEQFF.

The CDR3 nucleotides are TGTGCCACTCGACTAGCGGGAGCCATCGGGGAGCTGTTTTTT. Its translation: CATRLAGAIGELFF. V usage is TRBV28 and J usage is TRBJ2-2, with 12 bases matching TRBD2. Germline loops: CDR1 MDHEN, CDR2 SYDVKM. This CDR3 region has 14 residues. V shed 10 bases and J 7 bases; nucleotides not matched to a gene: 7.

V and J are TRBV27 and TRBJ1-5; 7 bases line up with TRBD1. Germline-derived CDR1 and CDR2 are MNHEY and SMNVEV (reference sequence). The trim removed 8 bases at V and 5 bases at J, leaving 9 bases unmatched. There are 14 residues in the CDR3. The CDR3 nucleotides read TGTGCCAGCGGCAAGAAAGGGGGCTATCAGCCCCAGCATTTT. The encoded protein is CASGKKGGYQPQHF.

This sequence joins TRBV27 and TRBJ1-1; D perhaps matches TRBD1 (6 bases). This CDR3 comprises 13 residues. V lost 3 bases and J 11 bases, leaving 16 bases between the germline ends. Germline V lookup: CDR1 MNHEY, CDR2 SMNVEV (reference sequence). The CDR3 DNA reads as TGTGCCAGCAGTTTCGGACAGACAAAGGAGGCTTTCTTT. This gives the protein CASSFGQTKEAFF.

This CDR3 is CASSLGLAGGEQFF. CDR3 bases: TGTGCCAGCAGCTTAGGATTAGCGGGGGGGGAGCAGTTCTTC. The chain carries TRBV7-2 and TRBJ2-1; 11 bases line up with TRBD2. In germline, CDR1 is SGHTA, CDR2 FQGNSA. V trimming: 1 base; J trimming: 10 bases; junction bases outside the gene matches: 3. The CDR3 is 14 residues long.

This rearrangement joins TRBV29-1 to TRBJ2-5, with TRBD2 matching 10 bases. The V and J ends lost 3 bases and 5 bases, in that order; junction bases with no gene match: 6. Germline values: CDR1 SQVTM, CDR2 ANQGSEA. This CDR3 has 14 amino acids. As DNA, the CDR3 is TGCAGCGTTGATTCTAGCGGGAGAGGGGAGACCCAGTACTTC. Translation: CSVDSSGRGETQYF.

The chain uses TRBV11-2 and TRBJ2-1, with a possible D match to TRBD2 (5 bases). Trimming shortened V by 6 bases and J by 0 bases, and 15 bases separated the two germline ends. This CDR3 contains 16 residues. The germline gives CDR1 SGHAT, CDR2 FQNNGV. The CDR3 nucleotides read TGTGCCAGCAGTCCTTTAGCGAGGAGCTCCTACAATGAGCAGTTCTTC. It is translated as CASSPLARSSYNEQFF. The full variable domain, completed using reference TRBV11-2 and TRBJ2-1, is EAGVAQSPRYKIIEKRQSVAFWCNPISGHATLYWYQQILGQGPKLLIQFQNNGVVDDSQLPKDRFSAERLKGVDSTLKIQPAKLEDSAVYLCASSPLARSSYNEQFFGPGTRLTVL.

The CDR3 region is CAISAVPGQDSYEQYF. DNA for the CDR3: TGTGCCATCAGTGCGGTACCGGGACAGGACTCCTACGAGCAGTACTTC. The chain carries TRBV10-3 and TRBJ2-7, with 8 bases fitting TRBD1. J was trimmed by 0 bases and V by 4 bases; bases with no gene match: 8. CDR1 and CDR2 (germline): ENHRY, SYGVKD. The CDR3 has 16 residues.

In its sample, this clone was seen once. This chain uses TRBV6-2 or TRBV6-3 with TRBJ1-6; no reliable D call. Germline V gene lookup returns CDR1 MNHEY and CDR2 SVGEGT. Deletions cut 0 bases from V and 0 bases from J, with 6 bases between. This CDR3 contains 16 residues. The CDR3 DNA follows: TGTGCCAGCAGTTACTCGAGGCGCTCCTATAATTCACCCCTCCACTTT. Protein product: CASSYSRRSYNSPLHF.

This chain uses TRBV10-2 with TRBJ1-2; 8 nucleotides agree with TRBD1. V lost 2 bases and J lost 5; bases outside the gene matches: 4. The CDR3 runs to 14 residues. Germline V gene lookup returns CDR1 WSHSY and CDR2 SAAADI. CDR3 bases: TGCGCCAGCAGTGAGACGAGGACAGGGTATGGCTACACCTTC. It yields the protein CASSETRTGYGYTF.